One sample yielded the 17 T cell receptor beta chains listed below, sequenced in a study of blood T cell repertoires in COVID-19. The method was immunoSEQ multiplex PCR; TCRdb's version includes in-frame clones alone and lacks a portion of them. The sample carries about 370,000 clones, 89% recorded once. Sequencing was performed on peripheral blood. The receptors originated from a woman aged 25-40 years with COVID-19, enrolled during active disease.

This chain links TRBV9 with TRBJ2-2; 12 positions match TRBD2. V lost 4 bases to trimming and J lost 0 bases; unmatched junction nucleotides: 19. The CDR3 length is 22 residues. CDR1 SGDLS and CDR2 YYNGEE come from the germline V gene. CDR3 protein: CASSIRGGLAGRGRANTGELFF. CDR3 DNA sequence: TGTGCCAGCAGCATAAGAGGGGGACTAGCGGGTAGAGGACGCGCGAACACCGGGGAGCTGTTTTTT.

The sample holds a few counts of this clone. V gene TRBV7-2 combines with J gene TRBJ1-1; 12 nucleotides align to TRBD1. V dropped 5 bases and J dropped 9; count of bases not matched to a gene: 7. Germline CDR1 SGHTA, CDR2 FQGNSA. CDR3 size: 14 residues. The CDR3 region is CASSLFRDRGQAFF. The CDR3 bases are TGTGCCAGCAGCCTATTCCGGGACAGGGGGCAAGCTTTCTTT.

The chain carries TRBV7-2 and TRBJ2-1; the D gene is possibly TRBD2 (5 bases). This CDR3 has 16 residues. The V gene's germline CDR1 is SGHTA and CDR2 FQGNSA. Deletions cut 1 base from V and 3 bases from J, with 13 bases between. The CDR3 is CASSLVSGTFYNEQFF. The CDR3 nucleotides are TGTGCCAGCAGCTTAGTGTCGGGAACCTTCTACAATGAGCAGTTCTTC. Full variable domain (remainder filled in from reference TRBV7-2 and TRBJ2-1): GAGVSQSPSNKVTEKGKDVELRCDPISGHTALYWYRQSLGQGLEFLIYFQGNSAPDKSGLPSDRFSAERTGGSVSTLTIQRTQQEDSAVYLCASSLVSGTFYNEQFFGPGTRLTVL.

The chain links TRBV2 to TRBJ2-3; unclear D gene. Germline loops: CDR1 SNHLY, CDR2 FYNNEI. The CDR3 is made up of 14 amino acids. With 1 base removed from V and 2 bases from J, the gap between germline ends came to 7 bases. The chain's CDR3 is CASSEGQNTDTQYF. The CDR3, as DNA: TGTGCCAGCAGTGAAGGTCAGAACACAGATACGCAGTATTTT.

This clone was seen once. The chain carries TRBV7-2 and TRBJ2-2; 8 bases map to TRBD1. After removal of 1 base from V and 1 base from J, the junction contained 2 bases not matched to a gene. This CDR3 is 16 amino acids long. Germline V CDR1 and CDR2: SGHTA, FQGNSA. The CDR3 is CASSLVGTGNTGELFF. CDR3 in DNA: TGTGCCAGCAGCTTAGTCGGGACAGGGAACACCGGGGAGCTGTTTTTT.

The J gene is TRBJ2-7, the V gene TRBV28; tentatively, D is TRBD1 (6 bases). The germline V gene encodes CDR1 MDHEN and CDR2 SYDVKM. Trimming pared 5 bases from V and 5 bases from J, leaving 10 bases between. CDR3 length: 12 residues. As DNA, the CDR3 is TGTGCCAGCAGTCCTACAGGGAACGAGCAGTACTTC. This sequence encodes CASSPTGNEQYF.

J is TRBJ2-3 and V is TRBV5-4; the match to TRBD2 covers 14 bases. This CDR3 is 16 amino acids long. Trimming took 5 bases from V and 3 from J; bases not matched to a gene: 5. Germline CDR1 reads SGHNT; CDR2 reads YYREEE (reference sequence). CDR3 coding DNA: TGTGCCAGCAGACGACTAGCGGGGGGGAGGACAGATACGCAGTATTTT. It is translated as CASRRLAGGRTDTQYF. The full variable domain, completed using reference TRBV5-4 and TRBJ2-3, is ETGVTQSPTHLIKTRGQQVTLRCSSQSGHNTVSWYQQALGQGPQFIFQYYREEENGRGNFPPRFSGLQFPNYSSELNVNALELDDSALYLCASRRLAGGRTDTQYFGPGTRLTVL.

This clone was seen only once. The chain joins TRBV4-2 to TRBJ2-1, with D hard to call. Trimming stripped 0 bases from V and 10 bases from J, with 7 bases between. From germline, CDR1 is LGHNA and CDR2 YNFKEQ. There are 12 residues in the CDR3. The CDR3 sequence: CASSQDLREQFF. DNA for the CDR3: TGTGCCAGCAGCCAAGATCTCCGGGAGCAGTTCTTC.

The J gene is TRBJ2-2, the V gene TRBV2, with 12 bases that match TRBD2. V shed 6 bases, J shed 4 bases, and the junction held 6 bases outside the gene matches. The CDR3 extends over 16 amino acids. The germline gives CDR1 SNHLY, CDR2 FYNNEI. In nucleotides, the CDR3 is TGTGCCAGCAGAAAAGGACTAGCGGGGTCCACCGGGGAGCTGTTTTTT. Translating it yields CASRKGLAGSTGELFF.

This clone came up a few times. J is TRBJ2-1 and V is TRBV14; 15 positions agree with TRBD2. V dropped 1 base and J dropped 9; count of bases not matched to a gene: 4. CDR3 length: 16 residues. The germline V gene has CDR1 SGHDN and CDR2 FVKESK. CDR3 in DNA: TGTGCCAGCAGCCAAGGTGGGACTAGCGGGGGGAGTGAGCAGTTCTTC. Its protein is CASSQGGTSGGSEQFF.

The genes are TRBV3-1 (or the pseudogene TRBV3-2) and TRBJ2-5, with 8 bases matching TRBD2. V gave up 3 bases and J gave up 3 bases; unmatched junction bases: 3. This CDR3 is built from 14 residues. The germline CDR1 and CDR2 sequences are LGHDT and YNNKEL (reference sequence). CDR3 bases: TGTGCCAGCAGCCAGCCGGGACTAGAAGAGACCCAGTACTTC. The encoded protein is CASSQPGLEETQYF.

Concerning this clone itself: The same CDR3 arises from other DNA sequences in this sample as well. The rearrangement joins TRBV9 to TRBJ2-5, with D uncertain. Germline V gene sequence: CDR1 SGDLS, CDR2 YYNGEE. V shed 0 bases and J shed 4 bases, with 7 bases lying between them. The CDR3 is made up of 13 amino acids. CDR3 bases: TGTGCCAGCAGCGTAGGAGGCGGAGAGACCCAGTACTTC. It translates to CASSVGGGETQYF.

The chain combines TRBV28 with TRBJ1-2, with D possibly TRBD1 on 5 matching bases. CDR3 length: 13 amino acids. Trimming pared 4 bases from V and 8 bases from J, leaving 14 bases between. Germline CDR1 and CDR2: MDHEN and SYDVKM. CDR3 in amino acids: CASSSRTLGGYTF. CDR3 DNA sequence: TGTGCCAGCAGTTCTAGGACACTGGGAGGCTACACCTTC.

The V and J genes are TRBV18 and TRBJ1-6; 8 nucleotides align to TRBD1. Germline lookup yields CDR1 KGHSH and CDR2 LQKENI. V shed 6 bases, J shed 3 bases, and the junction held 7 bases outside the gene matches. The CDR3 length is 16 residues. CDR3 nucleotide sequence: TGTGCCAGCTCTTTGGACAGGGTAAACTATAATTCACCCCTCCACTTT. It translates to CASSLDRVNYNSPLHF.

This clone was seen just once. The V gene is TRBV19, the J gene TRBJ2-1; 8 positions match TRBD2. CDR1 and CDR2 from the germline V gene are LNHDA and SQIVND (reference sequence). The J segment lost 4 bases and the V segment lost 3 bases, leaving 14 bases of the junction unmatched. This CDR3 spans 18 amino acids. CDR3 sequence reads: CASSMVLAEPQPYNEQFF. CDR3 DNA sequence: TGTGCCAGTAGTATGGTACTAGCGGAGCCCCAGCCATACAATGAGCAGTTCTTC. Full variable domain (remainder filled in from reference TRBV19 and TRBJ2-1): DGGITQSPKYLFRKEGQNVTLSCEQNLNHDAMYWYRQDPGQGLRLIYYSQIVNDFQKGDIAEGYSVSREKKESFPLTVTSAQKNPTAFYLCASSMVLAEPQPYNEQFFGPGTRLTVL.

V gene TRBV27 combines with J gene TRBJ2-5; D is possibly TRBD1 (5 bases). Per the germline V gene, CDR1 is MNHEY and CDR2 is SMNVEV (reference sequence). The length of the CDR3 is 12 residues. V lost 7 bases and J 4 bases, leaving 10 bases between the germline ends. Here the CDR3 DNA reads TGTGCCAGCAAAGGGGCGGCAGAGACCCAGTACTTC. It codes for CASKGAAETQYF.

The chain has TRBV5-6 and TRBJ1-1; a possible D gene is TRBD1 (6 bases). This CDR3 is 14 amino acids long. V was pared by 3 bases and J by 1 base, with 10 bases between. Germline loops: CDR1 SGHDT, CDR2 YYEEEE. The CDR3 is CASSSGHPNTEAFF. The CDR3 nucleotides read TGTGCCAGCAGCTCGGGACACCCGAACACTGAAGCTTTCTTT. Filled out from reference TRBV5-6 and TRBJ1-1, the complete variable domain reads DAGVTQSPTHLIKTRGQQVTLRCSPKSGHDTVSWYQQALGQGPQFIFQYYEEEERQRGNFPDRFSGHQFPNYSSELNVNALLLGDSALYLCASSSGHPNTEAFFGQGTRLTVV.